The rows below give T cell receptor beta chains drawn from one sample of a study of T-cell reconstitution after alpha-beta-depleted transplantation in children. TCRdb re-called the PCR reads with MiXCR, one entry per CDR3 protein. Of hundreds of thousands of distinct CDR3 sequences in the sample, under 20% were seen once. Sequencing used PBMCs, mostly from graft donor cells, obtained 360 days after TCRalphabeta/CD19-depleted stem cell transplant. These receptors were obtained from a male patient under 18 who had a stem cell transplant for acute lymphoblastic leukemia, so the T cells may come from the graft donor. Both conserved end residues are part of each CDR3. D genes are given only for firm matches. Some rows mark clone size as missing; the rest say once, few, many or name a class of expanded clone.

>.|12|TRBJ1-3|TRBV20-1|few
CSAFRHRNTIYF
TGCAGTGCTTTTCGCCATCGAAACACCATATATTTT
>.|15|TRBJ2-7|TRBV5-1|few
CASSLGAASSYEQYF
TGCGCCAGCAGCTTGGGGGCCGCTAGCTCCTACGAGCAGTACTTC
>.|13|TRBJ2-3|TRBV29-1|.
CSVVTAATDTQYF
TGCAGCGTTGTGACCGCCGCAACAGATACGCAGTATTTT
>.|12|TRBJ2-2|TRBV20-1|few
CSAWRGTGELFF
TGCAGTGCTTGGCGCGGCACCGGGGAGCTGTTTTTT
>.|15|TRBJ2-3|TRBV25-1|.
CASSETLGFGDTQYF
TGTGCCAGCAGCGAGACGTTGGGGTTTGGGGATACGCAGTATTTT
>TRBD2|13|TRBJ2-7|TRBV28|.
CASSLASGTAQYF
TGTGCCAGCAGTTTAGCCAGCGGGACCGCGCAGTACTTC
>.|13|TRBJ2-5|TRBV29-1|many
CSVGGMLRETQYF
TGCAGCGTTGGAGGGATGCTACGAGAGACCCAGTACTTC
>TRBD1|14|TRBJ2-1|TRBV12-3/TRBV12-4|many
CASRNRGTFNEQFF
TGTGCCAGCAGGAACAGGGGAACCTTCAATGAGCAGTTCTTC
>.|13|TRBJ2-5|TRBV9|.
CASSAGSLETQYF
TGTGCCAGCAGCGCGGGCAGTCTGGAGACCCAGTACTTC
>.|17|TRBJ1-2|TRBV4-1|.
CASSQENGLGRFYGYTF
TGCGCCAGCAGCCAAGAGAACGGCTTGGGCCGGTTCTATGGCTACACCTTC
>.|15|TRBJ2-3|TRBV5-1|many
CASSLASSYTDTQYF
TGCGCCAGCAGCTTGGCCTCCTCGTACACAGATACGCAGTATTTT
>.|14|TRBJ2-7|TRBV27|many
CASSFRAGWSEQYF
TGTGCCAGCAGTTTCAGGGCGGGTTGGAGCGAGCAGTACTTC
>.|16|TRBJ1-2|TRBV6-1|few
CASRPKTGGGNYGYTF
TGTGCCAGCAGACCAAAAACAGGAGGGGGGAACTATGGCTACACCTTC
>.|14|TRBJ2-3|TRBV24-1|few
CATSDSSTRDTQYF
TGTGCCACCAGTGATTCGTCAACTAGGGATACGCAGTATTTT
>.|15|TRBJ1-2|TRBV12-3/TRBV12-4|.
CASSFDSGAIYGYTF
TGTGCCAGCAGTTTCGATTCAGGGGCCATCTATGGCTACACCTTC
>TRBD2|15|TRBJ2-1|TRBV7-9|.
CASSLVAGEGNEQFF
TGTGCCAGCAGCTTAGTGGCGGGAGAGGGGAATGAGCAGTTCTTC
>TRBD2|14|TRBJ2-1|TRBV5-1|many
CASSFHSTSEEQFF
TGCGCCAGCAGTTTCCATTCGACTAGCGAGGAGCAGTTCTTC
>TRBD1|16|TRBJ2-5|TRBV5-6|few
CASSLGRDRYQETQYF
TGTGCCAGCAGCTTGGGCCGGGACAGGTACCAAGAGACCCAGTACTTC
>TRBD2|15|TRBJ2-5|TRBV29-1|few
CSVGPGTSKQETQYF
TGCAGCGTTGGTCCCGGGACTAGCAAACAAGAGACCCAGTACTTC
>TRBD2|15|TRBJ2-7|TRBV20-1|few
CSAPGLAESSYEQYF
TGCAGTGCCCCGGGACTAGCGGAAAGTTCCTACGAGCAGTACTTC
>TRBD1|14|TRBJ2-1|TRBV6-2/TRBV6-3|.
CASSLPTGAYEQFF
TGTGCCAGCAGCCTTCCGACAGGGGCATATGAGCAGTTCTTC
>TRBD1|17|TRBJ1-1|TRBV25-1|.
CASRHSGTGWMNTEAFF
TGTGCCAGCAGGCACTCCGGGACAGGGTGGATGAACACTGAAGCTTTCTTT
>.|16|TRBJ2-5|TRBV5-5|few
CASSFLSGAPEETQYF
TGTGCCAGCAGCTTTTTGAGCGGAGCCCCAGAAGAGACCCAGTACTTC
>.|12|TRBJ2-3|TRBV20-1|many
CSARTGADTQYF
TGCAGTGCTAGGACAGGCGCAGATACGCAGTATTTT
>.|12|TRBJ2-1|TRBV30|.
CAWSTQNNEQFF
TGTGCCTGGAGTACACAAAACAATGAGCAGTTCTTC
>.|12|TRBJ1-1|TRBV29-1|.
CSVSRLNTEAFF
TGCAGCGTTAGCAGGTTGAACACTGAAGCTTTCTTT
>.|14|TRBJ2-3|TRBV5-6|.
CASSFLGPTDTQYF
TGTGCCAGCAGCTTCCTGGGCCCCACAGATACGCAGTATTTT